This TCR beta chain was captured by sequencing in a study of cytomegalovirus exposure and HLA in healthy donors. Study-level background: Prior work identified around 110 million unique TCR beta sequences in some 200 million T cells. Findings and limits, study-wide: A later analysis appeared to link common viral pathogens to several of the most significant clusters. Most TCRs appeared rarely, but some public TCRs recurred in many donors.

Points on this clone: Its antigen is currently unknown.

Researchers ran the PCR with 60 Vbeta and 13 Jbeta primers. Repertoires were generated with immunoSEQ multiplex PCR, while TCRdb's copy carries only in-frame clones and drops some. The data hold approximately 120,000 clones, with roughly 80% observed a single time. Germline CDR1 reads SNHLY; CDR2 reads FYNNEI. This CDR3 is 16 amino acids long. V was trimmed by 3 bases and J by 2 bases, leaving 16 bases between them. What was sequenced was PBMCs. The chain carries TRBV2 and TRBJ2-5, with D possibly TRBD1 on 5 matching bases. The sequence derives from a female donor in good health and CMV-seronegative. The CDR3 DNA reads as TGTGCCAGCAGTGATCCAAGGGGAATATTACAAGAGACCCAGTACTTC. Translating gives CASSDPRGILQETQYF.